One T cell receptor (beta chain) is described in this entry. Its antigen is still unknown. At one of its ends the junction is not consistent with the germline gene, which may arise from a read error. This entry is derived from a study of T cell repertoires in cytomegalovirus infection. Whole-study context: Both recently identified HLA-C-restricted and well-studied HLA-B-restricted CMV epitopes were used in the study. From public TCR beta signatures came an indication of both CMV infection and matching HLA type.

Study-wide results and limits: The response measured ex vivo was dominated by TCR beta clonotypes (HLA-C-restricted and CMV-specific). Totalled public TCR beta family frequency picked out people who carried CMV plus the relevant HLA.

MiXCR, run by TCRdb on the reads, gives a single entry per CDR3 protein. The sample lists about 920,000 distinct CDR3 sequences; roughly 30% were seen once. Germline V lookup: CDR1 LNHDA, CDR2 SQIVND (reference sequence). This CDR3 is built from 16 residues. This sequence joins TRBV19 and TRBJ2-1, with D unclear. The TCR comes from a human donor in good health (CMV status not recorded). Some clones in this sample may be carry-over from other donors' samples. The sample here was cultured CD8+ T cells from PBMCs, taken from culture after CMV antigen stimulation. Here the CDR3 reads CASSLLRGVSYNKQFF. CDR3 nucleotide sequence: TGTGCCAGTAGCCTATTGCGTGGGGTTTCGTACAATAAGCAGTTCTTC.